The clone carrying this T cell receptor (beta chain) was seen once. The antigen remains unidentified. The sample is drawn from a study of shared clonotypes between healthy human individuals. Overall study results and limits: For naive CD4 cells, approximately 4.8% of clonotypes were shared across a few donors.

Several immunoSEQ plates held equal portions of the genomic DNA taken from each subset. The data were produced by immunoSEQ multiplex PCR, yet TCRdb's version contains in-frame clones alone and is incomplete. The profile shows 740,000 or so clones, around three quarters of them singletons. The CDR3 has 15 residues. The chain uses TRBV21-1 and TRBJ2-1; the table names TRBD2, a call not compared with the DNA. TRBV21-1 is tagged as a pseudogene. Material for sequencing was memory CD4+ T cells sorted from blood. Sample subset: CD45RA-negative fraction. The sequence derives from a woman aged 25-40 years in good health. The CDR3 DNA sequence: TGTGCCAGCAGCAAGGGAGACGGACCCCACAATGAGCAGTTCTTC. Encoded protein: CASSKGDGPHNEQFF.